This T cell receptor beta chain stems from a study of control samples from healthy donors and cancer patients. Germline loops: CDR1 SGHTS, CDR2 YDEGEE. The CDR3 loop spans 18 amino acids. The ends lost 1 base at V and 0 bases at J; junction bases unmatched: 8. The protocol was immunoSEQ multiplex PCR, while the TCRdb copy is restricted to in-frame clones and leaves out a portion. The sample holds fewer than 95,000 clones, about 82% seen once. V gene TRBV5-8 combines with J gene TRBJ1-5; TRBD1 matches at 9 bases. Sample: blood. The receptor was isolated from a man aged 25 to 40 in good health. CDR3 residues: CASSLYVGTGFSNQPQHF. The CDR3 DNA follows: TGTGCCAGCAGCTTGTACGTCGGGACAGGGTTTAGCAATCAGCCCCAGCATTTT.